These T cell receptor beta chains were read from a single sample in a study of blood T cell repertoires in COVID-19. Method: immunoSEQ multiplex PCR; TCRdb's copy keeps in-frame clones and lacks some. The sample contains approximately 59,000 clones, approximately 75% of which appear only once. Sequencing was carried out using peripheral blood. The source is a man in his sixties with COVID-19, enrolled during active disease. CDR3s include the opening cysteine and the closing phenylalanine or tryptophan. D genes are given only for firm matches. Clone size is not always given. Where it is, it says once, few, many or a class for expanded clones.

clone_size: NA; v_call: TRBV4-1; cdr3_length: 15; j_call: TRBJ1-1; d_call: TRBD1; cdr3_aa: CASSQVPGQGIEAFF; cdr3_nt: TGCGCCAGCAGCCAGGTTCCGGGACAGGGGATTGAAGCTTTCTTT
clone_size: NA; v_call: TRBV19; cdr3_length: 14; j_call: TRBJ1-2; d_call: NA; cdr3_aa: CASSIVVRGMGYTF; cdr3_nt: TGTGCCAGTAGTATAGTTGTCCGGGGTATGGGCTACACCTTC
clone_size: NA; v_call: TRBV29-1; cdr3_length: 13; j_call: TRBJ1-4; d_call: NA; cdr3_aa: CSVESTSDEKLFF; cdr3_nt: TGCAGCGTTGAGAGCACCTCGGATGAAAAACTGTTTTTT
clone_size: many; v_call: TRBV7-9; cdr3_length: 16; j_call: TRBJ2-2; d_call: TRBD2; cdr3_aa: CASSLALAGPTGELFF; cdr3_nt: TGTGCCAGCAGCTTAGCGCTAGCGGGTCCCACCGGGGAGCTGTTTTTT
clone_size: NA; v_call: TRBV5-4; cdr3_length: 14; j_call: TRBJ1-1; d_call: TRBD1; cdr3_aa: CASSLSGQVFEAFF; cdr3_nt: TGTGCCAGCAGCCTCTCGGGACAGGTCTTTGAAGCTTTCTTT
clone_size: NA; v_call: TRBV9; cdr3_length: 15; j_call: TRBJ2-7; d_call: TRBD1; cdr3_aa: CASSSGQGGFYEQYF; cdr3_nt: TGTGCCAGCAGCTCAGGACAGGGTGGGTTCTACGAGCAGTACTTC
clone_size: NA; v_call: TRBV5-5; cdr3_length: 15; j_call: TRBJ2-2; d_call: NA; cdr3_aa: CASSLWGANTGELFF; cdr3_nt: TGTGCCAGCAGCTTGTGGGGCGCGAACACCGGGGAGCTGTTTTTT
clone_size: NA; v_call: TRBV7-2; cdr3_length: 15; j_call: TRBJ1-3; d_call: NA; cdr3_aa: CASSLGGETGNTIYF; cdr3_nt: TGTGCCAGCAGCTTAGGGGGGGAGACTGGAAACACCATATATTTT
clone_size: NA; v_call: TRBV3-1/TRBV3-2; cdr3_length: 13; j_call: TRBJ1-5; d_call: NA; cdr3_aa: CASSQTYNQPQHF; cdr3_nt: TGTGCCAGCAGCCAAACTTATAATCAGCCCCAGCATTTT
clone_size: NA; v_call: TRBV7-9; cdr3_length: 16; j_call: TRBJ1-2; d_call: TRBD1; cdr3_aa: CASSHPNRQGLGGYTF; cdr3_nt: TGTGCCAGCAGCCATCCCAATCGACAGGGTTTGGGTGGCTACACCTTC
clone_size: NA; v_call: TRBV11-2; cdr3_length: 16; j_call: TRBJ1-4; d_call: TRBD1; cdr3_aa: CASSLVVMGQGGKLFF; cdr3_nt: TGTGCCAGCAGCTTAGTGGTTATGGGACAGGGAGGAAAACTGTTTTTT
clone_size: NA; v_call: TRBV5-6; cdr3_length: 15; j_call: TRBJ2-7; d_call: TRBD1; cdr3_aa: CASSLAGQGSYEQYF; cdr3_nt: TGTGCCAGCAGCTTGGCGGGACAGGGCTCCTACGAGCAGTACTTC
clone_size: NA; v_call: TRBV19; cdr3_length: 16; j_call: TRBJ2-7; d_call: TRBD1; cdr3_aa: CASSIRPGTGSEEQYF; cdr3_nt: TGTGCCAGTAGTATAAGGCCCGGGACAGGGAGTGAGGAGCAGTACTTC
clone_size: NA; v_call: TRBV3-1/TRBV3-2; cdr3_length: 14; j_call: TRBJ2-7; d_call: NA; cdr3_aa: CASSFQLATYEQYF; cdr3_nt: TGTGCCAGCAGCTTCCAACTAGCTACCTACGAGCAGTACTTC
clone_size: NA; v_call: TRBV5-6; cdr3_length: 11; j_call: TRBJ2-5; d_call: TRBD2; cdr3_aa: CASSGGGTQYF; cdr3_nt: TGTGCCAGCAGCGGCGGGGGGACCCAGTACTTC
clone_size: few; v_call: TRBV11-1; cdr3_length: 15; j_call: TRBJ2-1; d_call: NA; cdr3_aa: CASSVDPRGYNEQFF; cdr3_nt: TGTGCCAGCAGCGTAGACCCCCGGGGATACAATGAGCAGTTCTTC
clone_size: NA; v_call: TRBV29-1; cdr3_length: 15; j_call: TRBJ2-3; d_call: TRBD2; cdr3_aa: CSVEGTSGGTDTQYF; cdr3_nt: TGCAGCGTTGAGGGGACTAGCGGGGGCACAGATACGCAGTATTTT
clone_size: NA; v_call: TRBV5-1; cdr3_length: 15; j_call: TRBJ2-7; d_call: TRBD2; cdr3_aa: CASSPTSGGVYEQYF; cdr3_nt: TGCGCCAGCAGCCCGACTAGCGGGGGGGTTTACGAGCAGTACTTC
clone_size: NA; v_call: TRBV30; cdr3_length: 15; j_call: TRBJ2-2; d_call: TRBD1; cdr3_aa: CAWSVGQGFGGELFF; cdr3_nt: TGTGCCTGGAGTGTGGGACAGGGGTTTGGCGGGGAGCTGTTTTTT
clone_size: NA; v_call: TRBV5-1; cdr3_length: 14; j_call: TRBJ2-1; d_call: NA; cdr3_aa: CASSPRTSYNEQFF; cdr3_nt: TGCGCCAGCAGCCCTCGGACTTCTTACAATGAGCAGTTCTTC
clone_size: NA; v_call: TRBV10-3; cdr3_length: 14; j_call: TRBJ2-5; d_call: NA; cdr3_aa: CAISENARQETQYF; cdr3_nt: TGTGCCATCAGTGAGAACGCCCGGCAAGAGACCCAGTACTTC
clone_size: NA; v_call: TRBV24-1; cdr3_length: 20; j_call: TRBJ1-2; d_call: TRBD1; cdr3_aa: CATSDWGTGGPVVGSYGYTF; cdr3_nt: TGTGCCACCAGTGATTGGGGGACAGGGGGCCCTGTGGTGGGATCCTATGGCTACACCTTC
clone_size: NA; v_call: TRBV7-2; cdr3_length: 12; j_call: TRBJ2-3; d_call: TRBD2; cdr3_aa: CASSPSGMVWYF; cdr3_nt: TGTGCCAGCAGCCCTAGCGGGATGGTTTGGTATTTT
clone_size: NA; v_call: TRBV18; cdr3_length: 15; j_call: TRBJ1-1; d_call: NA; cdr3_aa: CASSPVSGMNTEAFF; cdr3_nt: TGTGCCAGCTCACCCGTGTCAGGCATGAACACTGAAGCTTTCTTT
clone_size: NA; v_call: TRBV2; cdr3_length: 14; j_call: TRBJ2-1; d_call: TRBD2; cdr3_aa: CATGTSGGANEQFF; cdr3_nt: TGTGCCACCGGGACTAGCGGGGGGGCGAATGAGCAGTTCTTC
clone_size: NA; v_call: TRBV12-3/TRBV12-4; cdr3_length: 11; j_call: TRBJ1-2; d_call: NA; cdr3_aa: CASYGNYGYTF; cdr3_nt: TGTGCGAGCTACGGTAACTATGGCTACACCTTC
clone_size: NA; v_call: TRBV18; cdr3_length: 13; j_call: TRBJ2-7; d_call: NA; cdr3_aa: CASSSGVEAEQYF; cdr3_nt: TGTGCCAGCTCGTCGGGGGTTGAAGCCGAGCAGTACTTC
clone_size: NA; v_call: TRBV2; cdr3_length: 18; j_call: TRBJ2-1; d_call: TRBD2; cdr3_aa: CASRKDKGTSGRYNEQFF; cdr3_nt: TGTGCCAGCAGGAAAGATAAGGGGACTAGCGGAAGGTACAATGAGCAGTTCTTC
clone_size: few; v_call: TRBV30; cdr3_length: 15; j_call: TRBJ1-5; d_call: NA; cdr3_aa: CAWSLEAGSNQPQHF; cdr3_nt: TGTGCCTGGAGTCTGGAGGCAGGAAGCAATCAGCCCCAGCATTTT